The rows below give T cell receptor beta chains drawn from one sample of a study of shared clonotypes between healthy human individuals. Libraries were prepared by immunoSEQ multiplex PCR; TCRdb keeps only in-frame clonotypes and omits some of them. Here the sample spans some 2.1 million clones, around 93% being singletons. The source material was naive CD8+ T cells from PBMCs. These receptors all stem from a young man in good health. Some clones in this sample may be carry-over from other donors' samples. The CDR3 runs from the conserved cysteine through the conserved F or W. Fields, in order: J gene, D gene, V gene, clone size, CDR3 protein, CDR3 DNA. The D gene is left open where the match is weak. A row's size may be missing; if present it is once, few, many or a size class.

j_call: TRBJ2-4; d_call: -; v_call: TRBV28; clone_size: -; cdr3_aa: CASSLDIGSKNIQYF; cdr3_nt: TGTGCCAGCAGTTTAGATATCGGGTCCAAAAACATTCAGTACTTC
j_call: TRBJ2-1; d_call: TRBD2; v_call: TRBV7-3; clone_size: -; cdr3_aa: CASSLWGIAGGPFNEQFF; cdr3_nt: TGTGCCAGCAGCTTATGGGGGATAGCGGGAGGGCCCTTCAATGAGCAGTTCTTC
j_call: TRBJ2-7; d_call: TRBD2; v_call: TRBV19; clone_size: -; cdr3_aa: CASSSSGFSYEQYF; cdr3_nt: TGTGCCAGTAGCTCTAGCGGGTTCTCCTACGAGCAGTACTTC
j_call: TRBJ1-2; d_call: -; v_call: TRBV7-8; clone_size: -; cdr3_aa: CASSAGKGNDYGYTF; cdr3_nt: TGTGCCAGCAGCGCCGGCAAGGGGAACGACTATGGCTACACCTTC
j_call: TRBJ2-7; d_call: TRBD2; v_call: TRBV28; clone_size: -; cdr3_aa: CASSGPGGWYEQYF; cdr3_nt: TGTGCCAGCAGTGGGCCGGGGGGATGGTACGAGCAGTACTTC
j_call: TRBJ2-5; d_call: -; v_call: TRBV7-9; clone_size: once; cdr3_aa: CASRGGPTGLRTQYF; cdr3_nt: TGTGCCAGCAGGGGGGGCCCGACAGGGTTGAGGACCCAGTACTTC
j_call: TRBJ2-7; d_call: TRBD1; v_call: TRBV5-1; clone_size: -; cdr3_aa: CASRGGTGNTYEQYF; cdr3_nt: TGCGCCAGCAGGGGAGGGACAGGGAATACCTACGAGCAGTACTTC
j_call: TRBJ2-5; d_call: TRBD2; v_call: TRBV28; clone_size: -; cdr3_aa: CASSLSGTSEIGGETQYF; cdr3_nt: TGTGCCAGCAGTTTATCCGGGACTAGCGAGATCGGCGGAGAGACCCAGTACTTC
j_call: TRBJ2-7; d_call: -; v_call: TRBV6-5; clone_size: once; cdr3_aa: CASSGLYEQYF; cdr3_nt: TGTGCCAGCAGTGGACTCTACGAGCAGTACTTC
j_call: TRBJ2-2; d_call: TRBD1; v_call: TRBV6-5; clone_size: -; cdr3_aa: CASSYLGQGGTGELFF; cdr3_nt: TGTGCCAGCAGTTACTTGGGACAGGGTGGCACCGGGGAGCTGTTTTTT
j_call: TRBJ1-5; d_call: -; v_call: TRBV28; clone_size: once; cdr3_aa: CASSFKGGGQPQHF; cdr3_nt: TGTGCCAGCAGTTTCAAGGGGGGAGGCCAGCCCCAGCATTTT
j_call: TRBJ2-7; d_call: -; v_call: TRBV19; clone_size: -; cdr3_aa: CASSIWQDYEQYF; cdr3_nt: TGTGCCAGTAGTATCTGGCAGGACTACGAGCAGTACTTC
j_call: TRBJ1-5; d_call: TRBD1; v_call: TRBV10-3; clone_size: -; cdr3_aa: CAISESSDRDERSNQPQHF; cdr3_nt: TGTGCCATCAGTGAGTCCTCGGACAGGGATGAACGGAGCAATCAGCCCCAGCATTTT
j_call: TRBJ1-2; d_call: TRBD1; v_call: TRBV28; clone_size: -; cdr3_aa: CASSLVLTGGGYGYTF; cdr3_nt: TGTGCCAGCAGCCTTGTATTAACAGGGGGAGGATATGGCTACACCTTC
j_call: TRBJ2-2; d_call: -; v_call: TRBV27; clone_size: -; cdr3_aa: CAASLRGNTGELFF; cdr3_nt: TGTGCCGCGAGTTTACGGGGAAACACCGGGGAGCTGTTTTTT
j_call: TRBJ2-3; d_call: -; v_call: TRBV19; clone_size: once; cdr3_aa: CASSIRGAPTDTQYF; cdr3_nt: TGTGCCAGTAGTATACGGGGCGCCCCGACGGATACGCAGTATTTT
j_call: TRBJ2-3; d_call: TRBD2; v_call: TRBV4-3; clone_size: -; cdr3_aa: CASSQGPSGISTDTQYF; cdr3_nt: TGCGCCAGCAGCCAAGGCCCTAGCGGGATATCCACAGATACGCAGTATTTT
j_call: TRBJ1-1; d_call: -; v_call: TRBV18; clone_size: -; cdr3_aa: CASSAGVRTNTEAFF; cdr3_nt: TGTGCCAGCTCCGCAGGGGTTCGAACTAACACTGAAGCTTTCTTT
j_call: TRBJ2-6; d_call: -; v_call: TRBV5-8; clone_size: -; cdr3_aa: CASSPREGSSGANVLTF; cdr3_nt: TGTGCCAGCAGCCCCAGAGAGGGAAGCTCTGGGGCCAACGTCCTGACTTTC
j_call: TRBJ2-7; d_call: TRBD2; v_call: TRBV5-1; clone_size: -; cdr3_aa: CASSLAETYEQYF; cdr3_nt: TGCGCCAGCAGCCTAGCGGAGACCTACGAGCAGTACTTC
j_call: TRBJ1-2; d_call: -; v_call: TRBV29-1; clone_size: few; cdr3_aa: CSVVAGVKGYTF; cdr3_nt: TGCAGCGTTGTCGCAGGGGTAAAAGGCTACACCTTC
j_call: TRBJ2-1; d_call: TRBD1; v_call: TRBV27; clone_size: -; cdr3_aa: CASSPGQGRFF; cdr3_nt: TGTGCCAGCAGTCCCGGACAGGGAAGATTCTTC
j_call: TRBJ2-1; d_call: TRBD2; v_call: TRBV7-3; clone_size: -; cdr3_aa: CASSAEAPWREVPNEQFF; cdr3_nt: TGTGCCAGCAGCGCGGAAGCCCCCTGGCGGGAGGTACCCAATGAGCAGTTCTTC
j_call: TRBJ1-5; d_call: -; v_call: TRBV19; clone_size: -; cdr3_aa: CASSTDRYSNQPQHF; cdr3_nt: TGTGCCAGTAGTACCGACCGATATAGCAATCAGCCCCAGCATTTT
j_call: TRBJ2-3; d_call: TRBD2; v_call: TRBV7-6; clone_size: -; cdr3_aa: CASSLESTGGGTDTQYF; cdr3_nt: TGTGCCAGCAGCTTAGAAAGCACGGGAGGTGGGACAGATACGCAGTATTTT
j_call: TRBJ2-7; d_call: TRBD2; v_call: TRBV13; clone_size: -; cdr3_aa: CASSPPRIAGTYEQYF; cdr3_nt: TGTGCCAGCAGCCCCCCTAGGATAGCGGGAACCTACGAGCAGTACTTC
j_call: TRBJ2-7; d_call: TRBD1; v_call: TRBV4-1; clone_size: -; cdr3_aa: CASSPREGAFEQYF; cdr3_nt: TGCGCCAGCAGCCCCCGAGAGGGGGCTTTCGAGCAGTACTTC
j_call: TRBJ2-5; d_call: TRBD1; v_call: TRBV7-8; clone_size: -; cdr3_aa: CASSLALLSPPGQGIQETQYF; cdr3_nt: TGTGCCAGCAGCTTAGCGCTACTCTCCCCACCCGGACAGGGAATCCAAGAGACCCAGTACTTC
j_call: TRBJ1-5; d_call: TRBD1; v_call: TRBV5-1; clone_size: -; cdr3_aa: CASSLGAGGPINQPQHF; cdr3_nt: TGCGCCAGCAGCTTAGGGGCAGGGGGCCCAATCAATCAGCCCCAGCATTTT
j_call: TRBJ2-3; d_call: -; v_call: TRBV6-5; clone_size: -; cdr3_aa: CASAPDLGTDTQYF; cdr3_nt: TGTGCCAGCGCCCCGGACCTAGGAACAGATACGCAGTATTTT
j_call: TRBJ1-2; d_call: -; v_call: TRBV7-8; clone_size: few; cdr3_aa: CASSLFALHGYTF; cdr3_nt: TGTGCCAGCAGCTTATTCGCCCTTCATGGCTACACCTTC
j_call: TRBJ1-1; d_call: TRBD1; v_call: TRBV19; clone_size: -; cdr3_aa: CASSISGQGPEAFF; cdr3_nt: TGTGCCAGTAGTATTTCGGGACAGGGCCCTGAAGCTTTCTTT
j_call: TRBJ1-1; d_call: -; v_call: TRBV6-5; clone_size: -; cdr3_aa: CASSPIRGGEAFF; cdr3_nt: TGTGCCAGCAGTCCGATAAGGGGTGGGGAAGCTTTCTTT
j_call: TRBJ2-7; d_call: TRBD2; v_call: TRBV28; clone_size: once; cdr3_aa: CASSTGLAGGPRYF; cdr3_nt: TGTGCCAGCAGCACCGGACTAGCGGGAGGGCCTCGGTACTTC
j_call: TRBJ2-5; d_call: -; v_call: TRBV27; clone_size: -; cdr3_aa: CASRVIGGGQETQYF; cdr3_nt: TGTGCCAGCAGGGTCATAGGGGGGGGACAAGAGACCCAGTACTTC
j_call: TRBJ2-2; d_call: -; v_call: TRBV11-2; clone_size: -; cdr3_aa: CASEWGTNTGELFF; cdr3_nt: TGTGCCAGCGAGTGGGGAACGAACACCGGGGAGCTGTTTTTT
j_call: TRBJ2-1; d_call: TRBD2; v_call: TRBV6-1; clone_size: once; cdr3_aa: CASSEAHGGGRAGEQFF; cdr3_nt: TGTGCCAGCAGTGAAGCGCATGGGGGCGGGAGGGCCGGTGAGCAGTTCTTC
j_call: TRBJ2-7; d_call: -; v_call: TRBV28; clone_size: once; cdr3_aa: CATHGRGAYEQYF; cdr3_nt: TGTGCCACCCACGGCCGGGGGGCATACGAGCAGTACTTC
j_call: TRBJ2-1; d_call: -; v_call: TRBV5-4; clone_size: -; cdr3_aa: CASSSLGNEQFF; cdr3_nt: TGTGCCAGCAGCTCCCTCGGCAATGAGCAGTTCTTC
j_call: TRBJ2-6; d_call: -; v_call: TRBV9; clone_size: -; cdr3_aa: CASSVFPGVASGANVLTF; cdr3_nt: TGTGCCAGCAGCGTATTCCCAGGGGTCGCCTCTGGGGCCAACGTCCTGACTTTC
j_call: TRBJ1-2; d_call: TRBD1; v_call: TRBV6-5; clone_size: -; cdr3_aa: CASSPDRAQLGYTF; cdr3_nt: TGTGCCAGCAGTCCCGACAGGGCGCAGCTTGGCTACACCTTC
j_call: TRBJ1-1; d_call: -; v_call: TRBV10-2; clone_size: -; cdr3_aa: CASRQSGQEAFF; cdr3_nt: TGCGCCAGCAGACAGAGCGGGCAAGAAGCTTTCTTT
j_call: TRBJ2-1; d_call: -; v_call: TRBV10-3; clone_size: -; cdr3_aa: CAIRIEGQSYNEQFF; cdr3_nt: TGTGCCATCAGGATTGAAGGCCAATCCTACAATGAGCAGTTCTTC
j_call: TRBJ2-4; d_call: TRBD1; v_call: TRBV28; clone_size: -; cdr3_aa: CASRGTGEDIQYF; cdr3_nt: TGTGCCAGCAGGGGGACAGGGGAGGACATTCAGTACTTC
j_call: TRBJ1-1; d_call: -; v_call: TRBV5-4; clone_size: -; cdr3_aa: CASSPGGNTEAFF; cdr3_nt: TGTGCCAGCAGCCCGGGCGGGAACACTGAAGCTTTCTTT
j_call: TRBJ2-7; d_call: -; v_call: TRBV27; clone_size: -; cdr3_aa: CASSLGGPQALQQYF; cdr3_nt: TGTGCCAGCAGTTTGGGGGGACCGCAAGCTCTCCAGCAGTACTTC
j_call: TRBJ2-2; d_call: TRBD1; v_call: TRBV28; clone_size: -; cdr3_aa: CASSIRTGGMTGELFF; cdr3_nt: TGTGCCAGCAGTATAAGGACAGGGGGGATGACCGGGGAGCTGTTTTTT
j_call: TRBJ1-5; d_call: TRBD1; v_call: TRBV6-1; clone_size: -; cdr3_aa: CASSEAPVDRGRQPQHF; cdr3_nt: TGTGCCAGCAGTGAAGCGCCGGTGGACAGGGGGAGGCAGCCCCAGCATTTT
j_call: TRBJ1-4; d_call: -; v_call: TRBV18; clone_size: few; cdr3_aa: CASSPLDRPTNEKLFF; cdr3_nt: TGTGCCAGCTCACCACTAGACAGACCAACTAATGAAAAACTGTTTTTT
j_call: TRBJ2-2; d_call: TRBD2; v_call: TRBV27; clone_size: once; cdr3_aa: CASSFKGLANTGELFF; cdr3_nt: TGTGCCAGCAGTTTCAAAGGACTAGCCAACACCGGGGAGCTGTTTTTT
j_call: TRBJ2-4; d_call: -; v_call: TRBV28; clone_size: -; cdr3_aa: CASSLFLERLRKNIQYF; cdr3_nt: TGTGCCAGCAGTTTATTCCTGGAACGACTTCGGAAAAACATTCAGTACTTC
j_call: TRBJ1-1; d_call: -; v_call: TRBV9; clone_size: few; cdr3_aa: CASSGYRDVAFF; cdr3_nt: TGTGCCAGCAGCGGTTACAGGGATGTGGCTTTCTTT
j_call: TRBJ2-7; d_call: -; v_call: TRBV7-9; clone_size: -; cdr3_aa: CASSFSSQSYEQYF; cdr3_nt: TGTGCCAGCAGCTTCAGTTCGCAGTCCTACGAGCAGTACTTC
j_call: TRBJ2-2; d_call: -; v_call: TRBV20-1; clone_size: -; cdr3_aa: CSATGPGELFF; cdr3_nt: TGCAGTGCCACGGGGCCCGGGGAGCTGTTTTTT